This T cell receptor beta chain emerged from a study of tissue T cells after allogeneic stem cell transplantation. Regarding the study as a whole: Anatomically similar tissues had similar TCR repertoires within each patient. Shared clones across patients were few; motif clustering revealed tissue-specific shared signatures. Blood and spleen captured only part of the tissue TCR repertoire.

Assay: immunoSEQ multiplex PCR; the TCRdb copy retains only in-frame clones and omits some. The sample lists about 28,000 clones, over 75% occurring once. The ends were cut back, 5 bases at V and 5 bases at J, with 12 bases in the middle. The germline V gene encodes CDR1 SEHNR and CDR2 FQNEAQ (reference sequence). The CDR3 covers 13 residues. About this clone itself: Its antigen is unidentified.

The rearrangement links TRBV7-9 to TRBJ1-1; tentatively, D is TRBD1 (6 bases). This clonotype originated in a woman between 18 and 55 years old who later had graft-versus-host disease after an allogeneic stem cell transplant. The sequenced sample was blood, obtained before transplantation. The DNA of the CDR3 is TGTGCCAGCAGCCGGGACACGCGGACTGAAGCTTTCTTT. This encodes CASSRDTRTEAFF.